The 24 T cell receptor beta chains reported below all come from one sample, sequenced in a study of T cells in Graves' hyperthyroidism and ophthalmopathy. Researchers amplified the TCR beta CDR3 regions from RNA transcripts. RT-PCR in the first round (using the HTBI primer set) targeted the TCR CDR3. From the multiplex PCR reads, TCRdb called clonotypes with MiXCR, one entry per CDR3 protein. The sample lists about 200,000 distinct CDR3 sequences, about 15% seen once, with about half in the top ten. The specimen sequenced was blood. The receptors originated from a woman aged 45 to 65 with Graves' hyperthyroidism.

The chain is built from TRBV18 and TRBJ1-1; 7 nucleotides line up with TRBD1. The CDR3 runs 16 residues. After removal of 3 bases from V and 1 base from J, the junction contained 8 bases not matched to a gene. Germline loops: CDR1 KGHSH, CDR2 LQKENI. The CDR3 DNA follows: TGTGCCAGCTCACCTAAAACAGGGGTGGGGAACACTGAAGCTTTCTTT. Protein: CASSPKTGVGNTEAFF.

This clonotype was seen repeatedly, ten times or more. The genes are TRBV30 and TRBJ1-1; 7 nucleotides agree with TRBD1. Per germline, CDR1 GTSNPN and CDR2 SVGIG (reference sequence). With 3 bases clipped from V and 5 bases from J, the junction kept 9 bases outside the gene matches. This CDR3 has 14 residues. CDR3 sequence: CAWSPGDRNTEAFF. CDR3 coding DNA: TGTGCCTGGAGCCCGGGGGACAGAAATACTGAAGCTTTCTTT.

This clonotype was seen ten or more times. The rearrangement links TRBV6-1 to TRBJ1-2; 7 positions match TRBD1. Germline CDR1 is MNHNS and CDR2 is SASEGT. V was pared by 5 bases and J by 2 bases, with 11 bases of the junction left unmatched. The CDR3 contains 16 residues. CDR3 coding DNA: TGTGCCAGCAGTCCCGGGACAGTATATACAAACTATGGCTACACCTTC. As protein: CASSPGTVYTNYGYTF.

Many counts were recorded for this clonotype. The genes are TRBV5-1 and TRBJ1-5; 8 bases align to TRBD1. This CDR3 spans 14 amino acids. The trim removed 2 bases at V and 7 bases at J, leaving 5 bases unmatched. Germline CDR1 and CDR2: SGHRS and YFSETQ. CDR3 in DNA: TGCGCCAGCAGCTTTGGACAGGGAGGACAGCCCCAGCATTTT. Translation: CASSFGQGGQPQHF.

This clonotype was counted ten times or more. The gene calls are TRBV12-3 or TRBV12-4 and TRBJ1-1; D gene uncertain. V lost 2 bases and J lost 1, with 8 bases in between. The CDR3 runs 14 residues. The CDR3: CASSLRRPNTEAFF. CDR3 sequence (DNA): TGTGCCAGCAGTTTAAGGCGGCCGAACACTGAAGCTTTCTTT.

This clonotype has ten or more counts. This chain connects TRBV2 to TRBJ1-1; D is possibly TRBD1 (5 bases). The germline CDR1 and CDR2 sequences are SNHLY and FYNNEI. V lost 3 bases and J lost 5, with 13 bases in between. CDR3 size: 14 residues. The CDR3 DNA reads TGTGCCAGCAGTGAGGTTTCGGGGGGGACTGAAGCTTTCTTT. Amino acid sequence: CASSEVSGGTEAFF.

This clonotype turned up a few times. The chain couples TRBV27 to TRBJ2-5; TRBD1 aligns across 10 bases. The CDR3 runs to 13 residues. Germline loops: CDR1 MNHEY, CDR2 SMNVEV (reference sequence). V dropped 9 bases and J dropped 4; count of bases not matched to a gene: 5. The CDR3 DNA reads as TGTGCCAGTTGGGACAGGGGCCGAGAGACCCAGTACTTC. This codes for CASWDRGRETQYF.

This chain joins TRBV20-1 and TRBJ1-5; D unresolved. V dropped 3 bases and J dropped 7 bases, with 13 bases sitting between them. Germline assignment: CDR1 DFQATT and CDR2 SNEGSKA (reference sequence). CDR3 length equals 13 residues. The CDR3 DNA reads as TGCAGTGCTAGTCCGACATCAAGGCAGCCCCAGCATTTT. As protein: CSASPTSRQPQHF.

This clonotype was detected many times. CDR3 sequence: CASSEITAANEQFF. CDR3 nucleotides: TGTGCCAGCAGCGAGATTACCGCCGCTAATGAGCAGTTCTTC. J is TRBJ2-1 and V is TRBV2; no firm D call. V was cut by 6 bases and J by 7 bases, with 16 bases left in between. The CDR3 is 14 residues long. Germline V CDR1 and CDR2: SNHLY, FYNNEI.

The chain links TRBV5-1 to TRBJ2-5; D call uncertain. The germline V gene encodes CDR1 SGHRS and CDR2 YFSETQ. Deletions cut 7 bases from V and 2 bases from J, with 12 bases between. CDR3 length equals 13 residues. CDR3 sequence (DNA): TGCGCCAGCCGTAAGGATTTTCAAGAGACCCAGTACTTC. Translation: CASRKDFQETQYF.

This clonotype occurred a few times. A much more abundant neighbour one base away suggests this may be a read error. The V call is TRBV11-3, the J call TRBJ2-3; tentatively, D is TRBD1 (5 bases). The germline V gene has CDR1 SGHNT and CDR2 YENEEA. The CDR3 is 13 residues long. The CDR3 region is CASSLTLGDTRYF. CDR3 sequence (DNA): TGTGCCAGCAGCTTGACCCTAGGGGATACGCGGTATTTT.

This chain links TRBV6-4 with TRBJ2-1; D is possibly TRBD1 (6 bases). The V end lost 6 bases, the J end lost 8 bases, and 23 bases lay between the germline ends. The CDR3 has 16 residues. In germline, CDR1 is MRHNA, CDR2 SNTAGT. CDR3 protein: CASSLMDRAPLDEQFF. DNA of the CDR3: TGTGCCAGCAGCCTTATGGACAGAGCACCTCTCGATGAGCAGTTCTTC.

The gene calls are TRBV10-3 and TRBJ1-3, with 8 nucleotides matching TRBD1. CDR1 is ENHRY, CDR2 SYGVKD, per germline. The V gene end was trimmed by 11 bases and the J gene end by 4 bases; junction bases not matched to a gene: 7. The CDR3 is 13 residues long. The CDR3 nucleotides are TGTGCCTCTACAGGACAGGGCGGAAACACCATATATTTT. This translates into CASTGQGGNTIYF.

Details on this clonotype: A much larger clone is a single base away; this may be a read error. J is TRBJ1-4 and V is TRBV18; D is unresolved. This CDR3 has 15 amino acids. The germline V gene has CDR1 KGHSH and CDR2 LQKENI. This chain's CDR3 is CASPPPRVGNEKLFF. CDR3 DNA: TGTGCCAGCCCACCACCTCGCGTCGGTAATGAAAAACTGTTTTTT.

The rearrangement joins TRBV5-6 to TRBJ1-1, with 8 positions matching TRBD1. The V and J ends lost 6 bases and 11 bases, in that order; junction bases with no gene match: 6. In germline, CDR1 is SGHDT, CDR2 YYEEEE. The length of the CDR3 is 11 residues. For the CDR3, the DNA is TGTGCCAGCACCACAGGGGGTCGGGCTTTCTTT. Translation gives CASTTGGRAFF.

This clonotype has only a few counts. This rearrangement joins TRBV11-3 to TRBJ2-2, with D hard to call. V lost 3 bases and J 2 bases, leaving 7 bases between the germline ends. CDR1 and CDR2 from the germline V gene are SGHNT and YENEEA. The length of the CDR3 is 14 residues. The CDR3: CASSFKGNTGELFF. CDR3 nucleotide sequence: TGTGCCAGCAGCTTCAAGGGTAACACCGGGGAGCTGTTTTTT.

This clonotype occurred many times. The chain employs TRBV7-3 and TRBJ2-5; TRBD2 matches at 9 bases. The V and J ends lost 6 bases and 2 bases, in that order; junction bases with no gene match: 7. Germline values: CDR1 SGHTA, CDR2 FQGTGA. The CDR3 covers 15 residues. CDR3 nucleotide sequence: TGTGCCAGCAGTTCGACTAGCGGAGTACAAGAGACCCAGTACTTC. Translated, it gives CASSSTSGVQETQYF.

The table lists this clonotype with many counts. The chain joins TRBV13 to TRBJ2-7; a possible D gene is TRBD1 (6 bases). In germline, CDR1 is PRHDT, CDR2 FYEKMQ (reference sequence). Trimming left V 4 bases short and J 5 bases short, with 9 bases between. The CDR3 length is 12 residues. The chain's CDR3 is CASSSTGHEQYF. The DNA of the CDR3 is TGTGCCAGCAGCTCTACAGGGCACGAGCAGTACTTC.

The chain couples TRBV5-1 to TRBJ2-7; TRBD1 agrees at 9 bases. There are 15 residues in the CDR3. V lost 0 bases and J lost 4; bases outside the gene matches: 5. Germline V CDR1 and CDR2: SGHRS, YFSETQ. The DNA for the CDR3 is TGCGCCAGCAGCTTGGCACAGGGGGCGTTGTACGAGCAGTACTTC. It yields the protein CASSLAQGALYEQYF.

The table lists this clonotype with a few counts. The chain carries TRBV7-3 and TRBJ2-5; 7 bases are a match to TRBD2. Germline assignment: CDR1 SGHTA and CDR2 FQGTGA. The CDR3 has 16 residues. With V trimmed by 4 bases and J by 5 bases, 13 bases remained unmatched. CDR3 protein: CASSSVPAGAGETQYF. CDR3 nucleotide sequence: TGTGCCAGCAGCTCCGTGCCGGCGGGAGCTGGGGAGACCCAGTACTTC.

The gene calls are TRBV5-1 and TRBJ2-7, with 10 nucleotides matching TRBD1. The CDR3 extends over 14 amino acids. Germline CDR1 reads SGHRS; CDR2 reads YFSETQ. Trimming at V came to 3 bases and at J to 4 bases, leaving 4 bases not matched to a gene. The CDR3 DNA reads TGCGCCAGCAGCTACGGACAGGGGGGGTACGAGCAGTACTTC. It is translated as CASSYGQGGYEQYF.

This clonotype has ten or more counts. This chain joins TRBV28 and TRBJ2-7; D perhaps matches TRBD2 (7 bases). This CDR3 spans 15 amino acids. The V gene lost 6 bases and the J gene lost 3 bases, with 18 bases spanning the gap. Looked up from germline, CDR1 is MDHEN and CDR2 is SYDVKM. The CDR3 DNA sequence: TGTGCCAGCAGCCCAGGAGGGGGACTAAACTACGAGCAGTACTTC. Translating it yields CASSPGGGLNYEQYF.

The chain has TRBV12-3 or TRBV12-4 and TRBJ2-7, with 7 positions matching TRBD1. This CDR3 region has 13 residues. V lost 5 bases and J lost 8; bases outside the gene matches: 9. CDR3 protein: CASSPGTAEKQYF. As DNA, the CDR3 is TGTGCCAGCAGTCCGGGGACAGCTGAAAAGCAGTACTTC.

Many counts were recorded for this clonotype. This chain connects TRBV6-1 to TRBJ1-1, with a weak D call TRBD1 (6 bases). Germline loops: CDR1 MNHNS, CDR2 SASEGT. The length of the CDR3 is 13 residues. Trimming cost V 9 bases and J 1 base, with 12 bases left between them. The CDR3 region is CASPRGANTEAFF. The CDR3 nucleotides read TGTGCCAGTCCGAGGGGGGCGAACACTGAAGCTTTCTTT.